This T cell receptor beta chain was sequenced for a study of cytomegalovirus exposure and HLA in healthy donors. Study-wide points: CMV antigen specificity was confirmed in vitro for a few CMV-associated chains.

On this clone itself: As yet, its antigen is unknown.

The CDR3 totals 17 residues. The junction had 9 bases not matched to a gene; V was cut back by 3 bases and J by 1 base. Germline V gives CDR1 LNHDA, CDR2 SQIVND (reference sequence). The PCR made use of 60 Vbeta and 13 Jbeta primers. The assay was immunoSEQ multiplex PCR, and TCRdb's table has in-frame clones only and misses some. Here the sample spans about 120,000 clones, over 60% being singletons. The chain uses TRBV19 and TRBJ1-5; 7 nucleotides match TRBD1. The TCR originated in a human donor in good health. Sample: PBMCs. This chain's CDR3 is CASSMGRTGRSNQPQHF. As DNA, the CDR3 is TGTGCCAGTAGTATGGGCAGGACAGGTAGGAGCAATCAGCCCCAGCATTTT.